A selection of T cell receptor beta chains follows, all from one sample in a study of blood T cell repertoires in COVID-19. Produced via immunoSEQ multiplex PCR; TCRdb's table is partial and in-frame only. The repertoire holds 75,000 to 85,000 clones, with 88% as singletons. What was sequenced was peripheral blood. These receptor sequences come from a man aged 45-65 years with active COVID-19. Each CDR3 is given with its conserved first and last residue. The order of the fields is V gene, D gene, J gene, clone size, CDR3 protein, CDR3 DNA. The D gene is left open where the match is weak. Size values are once, few and many counts, or a class for expanded clones, and some rows have none.

TRBV7-2,NA,TRBJ2-1,NA,CATGPDYSSYNEQFF,TGTGCAACAGGCCCGGACTACAGCTCCTACAATGAGCAGTTCTTC
TRBV4-1,TRBD1,TRBJ1-2,NA,CASSQEGTGVGYTF,TGCGCCAGCAGCCAAGAAGGGACAGGGGTCGGCTACACCTTC
TRBV27,NA,TRBJ2-5,NA,CASSPRFGGGETQYF,TGTGCCAGCAGTCCCAGGTTCGGGGGAGGAGAGACCCAGTACTTC
TRBV28,TRBD1,TRBJ2-7,NA,CASSPKGMRQGAREQYF,TGTGCCAGCAGCCCTAAGGGGATGAGACAGGGGGCAAGGGAGCAGTACTTC
TRBV5-1,TRBD2,TRBJ2-2,NA,CASSRSGDPTGELFF,TGCGCCAGCAGTCGTAGCGGGGATCCCACCGGGGAGCTGTTTTTT
TRBV7-2,NA,TRBJ2-3,few,CASSLLAVSTDTQYF,TGTGCCAGCAGCTTACTTGCGGTGAGCACAGATACGCAGTATTTT
TRBV7-2,NA,TRBJ1-2,NA,CASSARDIAYGYTF,TGTGCCAGCAGCGCTAGGGACATAGCATATGGCTACACCTTC
TRBV6-6,NA,TRBJ1-2,NA,CASSPITGTNYGYTF,TGTGCCAGCAGCCCAATAACAGGGACTAACTATGGCTACACCTTC
TRBV7-8,TRBD1,TRBJ2-7,NA,CASSPRINSGQGHEQYF,TGTGCCAGCAGCCCGCGGATAAACTCGGGACAGGGACACGAGCAGTACTTC
TRBV24-1,NA,TRBJ1-2,NA,CATSDDGGIYGYTF,TGTGCCACCAGTGATGACGGGGGGATATATGGCTACACCTTC
TRBV9,TRBD1,TRBJ1-2,NA,CASSVGQGIVNYGYTF,TGTGCCAGCAGCGTAGGACAGGGCATCGTTAACTATGGCTACACCTTC
TRBV2,NA,TRBJ2-1,NA,CASSEYSNNEQFF,TGTGCCAGCAGTGAATACAGCAACAATGAGCAGTTCTTC
TRBV9,NA,TRBJ2-2,NA,CASSVAGTGELFF,TGTGCCAGCAGCGTAGCGGGAACCGGGGAGCTGTTTTTT
TRBV25-1,TRBD1,TRBJ1-5,NA,CASRGTGTGAGPQHF,TGTGCCAGCAGGGGGACCGGGACAGGGGCCGGGCCCCAGCATTTT
TRBV7-2,TRBD2,TRBJ2-5,NA,CASSRRLAGGHPSETQYF,TGTGCCAGCAGCAGACGACTAGCGGGGGGGCATCCCTCAGAGACCCAGTACTTC
TRBV3-1/TRBV3-2,TRBD1,TRBJ2-7,NA,CATKGQGVYEQYF,TGTGCCACCAAGGGACAGGGGGTCTACGAGCAGTACTTC
TRBV6-5,TRBD1,TRBJ2-7,NA,CASTSNLGQSYEQYF,TGTGCCAGCACCTCGAATCTGGGACAGTCCTACGAGCAGTACTTC
TRBV12-1,NA,TRBJ2-7,NA,CASRPRLAGPYEQYF,TGTGCCAGCCGTCCCCGACTAGCGGGGCCCTACGAGCAGTACTTC
TRBV5-1,TRBD1,TRBJ1-1,once,CASSLDAGGYTEAFF,TGCGCCAGCAGCTTGGACGCAGGGGGTTACACTGAAGCTTTCTTT
TRBV28,NA,TRBJ2-7,NA,CASSLEGPPYEQYF,TGTGCCAGCAGTTTAGAGGGTCCCCCCTACGAGCAGTACTTC
TRBV11-2,NA,TRBJ2-7,NA,CASTSLGSGSEQYF,TGTGCCAGCACCTCTCTGGGGAGCGGGTCCGAGCAGTACTTC
TRBV7-9,NA,TRBJ1-5,few,CASRTGNNQPQHF,TGTGCCAGCAGGACAGGAAACAATCAGCCCCAGCATTTT
TRBV4-1,NA,TRBJ1-4,NA,CASSQGTVLFF,TGCGCCAGCAGCCAAGGGACAGTGCTGTTTTTT
TRBV28,NA,TRBJ1-5,once,CASSKGAKYQPQHF,TGTGCCAGCAGTAAAGGGGCTAAATATCAGCCCCAGCATTTT
TRBV7-3,TRBD1,TRBJ2-1,NA,CASSSRQGRNNEQFF,TGTGCCAGCAGCTCCCGACAGGGTCGGAACAATGAGCAGTTCTTC
TRBV7-9,NA,TRBJ2-1,NA,CASSLMGRAGEQFF,TGTGCCAGCAGCTTAATGGGCCGGGCGGGTGAGCAGTTCTTC
TRBV19,NA,TRBJ1-1,NA,CASTPGTSNTEAFF,TGTGCCAGTACCCCAGGGACATCGAACACTGAAGCTTTCTTT
TRBV7-3,TRBD1,TRBJ2-3,NA,CASSPTGQGPDTQYF,TGTGCCAGCAGTCCAACTGGACAGGGCCCAGATACGCAGTATTTT
TRBV19,NA,TRBJ2-4,NA,CASSMRDILAKNIQYF,TGTGCCAGTAGTATGAGGGACATTCTAGCCAAAAACATTCAGTACTTC
TRBV28,TRBD1,TRBJ1-5,NA,CASSPKTGGHQPQHF,TGTGCCAGCAGTCCAAAAACAGGGGGGCATCAGCCCCAGCATTTT
TRBV7-3,TRBD1,TRBJ1-1,NA,CASSLYGGQVPTEAFF,TGTGCCAGCAGCTTATATGGAGGACAGGTGCCCACTGAAGCTTTCTTT
TRBV9,TRBD1,TRBJ2-5,NA,CASSGLTGIRETQYF,TGTGCCAGCAGCGGGCTGACAGGGATACGGGAGACCCAGTACTTC
TRBV14,TRBD1,TRBJ2-2,NA,CASSQALTGTNTGELFF,TGTGCCAGCAGCCAAGCTCTGACAGGGACGAACACCGGGGAGCTGTTTTTT
TRBV9,TRBD2,TRBJ2-3,NA,CASSLGTSGGPDTQYF,TGTGCCAGCAGCCTGGGGACTAGCGGGGGGCCTGATACGCAGTATTTT
TRBV7-3,NA,TRBJ1-1,few,CASSSGTNTEAFF,TGTGCCAGCAGCTCGGGTACGAACACTGAAGCTTTCTTT
TRBV7-3,TRBD2,TRBJ2-2,NA,CASSLTAGTSGATGELFF,TGTGCCAGCAGCTTAACCGCCGGGACTAGCGGGGCCACCGGGGAGCTGTTTTTT
TRBV6-5,TRBD1,TRBJ1-5,NA,CASSRGQGINQPQHF,TGTGCCAGCAGTCGGGGACAGGGAATTAATCAGCCCCAGCATTTT
TRBV6-2/TRBV6-3,NA,TRBJ2-3,few,CASSYYAVGGSTDTQYF,TGTGCCAGCAGTTACTACGCCGTTGGGGGGTCTACAGATACGCAGTATTTT
TRBV19,NA,TRBJ1-3,once,CASSTDSTAGNTIYF,TGTGCCAGTAGTACGGACAGCACGGCTGGAAACACCATATATTTT
TRBV5-1,TRBD1,TRBJ1-2,NA,CASSLNRDRAPIGYTF,TGCGCCAGCAGCTTGAACCGGGACAGGGCTCCAATCGGCTACACCTTC
TRBV10-3,NA,TRBJ1-2,NA,CAISDEDTLPYTF,TGTGCCATCAGTGACGAGGACACCCTTCCCTACACCTTC